This T cell receptor (beta chain) was identified during a study of CD8 T cell repertoires and HIV-1 epitope variants (dated by TCRdb to about 2020). Concerning the study at large: Twenty-five peptides representing autologous and known Gag and Nef epitope variants were each used to stimulate T cells in separate culture wells. A CMV, EBV and flu peptide pool, the Ebola AY9 epitope as negative control, and a no-peptide well were included as control conditions. An aliquot of 1M T cells was saved as an uncultured baseline condition, separate from the 75 to 100 T cell cultures. T cells were enriched with the EasySep Human T Cell Enrichment Kit and co-cultured with equal numbers of autologous T cell-negative cells as antigen-presenting cells. A total of 75 to 100 T cell cultures were run, with each culture condition done in triplicate except for one peptide, which was done in duplicate. For approximately ten days the cultures were kept in IMDM with gentamicin, and on days 3 and 7 half of the media was changed with IL-2, IL-7 and IL-15 added. Three Gag epitope families and Nef HW9 and YT9 were included among the tested epitopes. The paper as a whole reports these results and caveats: Five clonotypes recognized the Nef KF9 family and one the HW9 family, with no responses to the TAALDMSHF plasma variant. Only TCR beta chains were identified by the assay, and proliferation to antigen, not T cell function or cytokine profile, was indicated. Of the nine antigen-specific TCR beta clonotypes identified, five or six appeared cross-reactive for autologous or known escape epitope variants.

Points on this clone: There is no known antigen for this receptor. No base quality information exists; no much larger clone differs at one position.

The EasySep Human CD8+ T Cell Enrichment Kit was used on day 10 to isolate CD8+ T cells from every culture. From the germline V gene, CDR1 is MDHEN and CDR2 is SYDVKM. V is pared back by 1 base and J by 5 bases, with 12 bases lying between the germline termini. Counted from cysteine to phenylalanine, this CDR3 has 15 amino acids. CDR3 DNA is the only sequence kept; it has 45 bases, read in frame from the first base. Sequencing of TCR beta CDR3 regions was done on the immunoSEQ platform at survey depth. The QIAamp DNA micro kit was used to extract genomic DNA from every cultured and uncultured CD8+ T cell population. The paper's processing steps were these. Samples with fewer than 5,000 productive reads were excluded, which removed about 6.5% of the roughly 80 HIV peptide-stimulated cultures. A MANAFEST web app trimmed sequences to CDR3 and removed nonproductive sequences, CDR3s under 5 amino acids, and those not starting C or ending F/W. Antigen-specific clonotypes had to expand in at least 2 of 3 replicates versus no-peptide control at FDR 0.01, only within one epitope family. In addition, a specific clonotype needed a frequency at least fivefold higher than in wells stimulated with peptides from other epitope families. TCRdb mirrors the immuneACCESS table, restricted to in-frame sequences. Some clones are absent from its copies; in checked studies, under half trace to an unresolved V gene, and the reason for the others is unknown. V and J calls and clone size follow that table, whereas D and trimming were derived from the DNA. The table for this sample lists under 2,500 clones; under 75% of them were counted only once. Of the sample, approximately 47% falls within the top ten clones.

The chain links TRBV28 with TRBJ2-1, with no reliable assignment of the D segment. The TCR originated in a male donor with HIV. The sequencing input was cultured CD8+ T cells derived from PBMCs. The sequence in DNA is TGTGCCAGCAGTTTATACGGAAAGGCAGACAATGAGCAGTTCTTC. Its amino acids are CASSLYGKADNEQFF.